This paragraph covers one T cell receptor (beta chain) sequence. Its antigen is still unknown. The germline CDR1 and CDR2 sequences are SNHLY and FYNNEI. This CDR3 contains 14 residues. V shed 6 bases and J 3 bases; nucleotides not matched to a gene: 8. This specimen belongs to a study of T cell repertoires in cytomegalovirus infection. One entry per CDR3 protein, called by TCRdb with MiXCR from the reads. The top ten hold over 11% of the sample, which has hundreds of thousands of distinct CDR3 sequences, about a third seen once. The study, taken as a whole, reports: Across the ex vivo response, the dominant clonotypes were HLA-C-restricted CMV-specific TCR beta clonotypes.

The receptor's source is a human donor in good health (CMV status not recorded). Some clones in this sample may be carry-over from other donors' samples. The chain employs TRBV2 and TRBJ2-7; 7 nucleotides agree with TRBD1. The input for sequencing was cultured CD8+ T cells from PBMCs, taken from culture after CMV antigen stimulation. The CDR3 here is CASRGDSGLYEQYF. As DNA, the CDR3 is TGTGCCAGCAGAGGGGACAGCGGACTCTACGAGCAGTACTTC. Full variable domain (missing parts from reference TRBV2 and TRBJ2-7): EPEVTQTPSHQVTQMGQEVILRCVPISNHLYFYWYRQILGQKVEFLVSFYNNEISEKSEIFDDQFSVERPDGSNFTLKIRSTKLEDSAMYFCASRGDSGLYEQYFGPGTRLTVT.